This T cell receptor (beta chain) was found in a study of cytomegalovirus exposure and HLA in healthy donors. Findings of the study overall: A few V segments could not be told apart, such as TRBV6-2 and TRBV6-3, and were left out. Available immune exposure information covered CMV serostatus only.

The PCR ran on 60 Vbeta and 13 Jbeta primers. Produced via immunoSEQ multiplex PCR; TCRdb's table is partial and in-frame only. The sample consists of roughly 190,000 clones, roughly 80% of them appearing once. There are 17 residues in the CDR3. The germline CDR1 and CDR2 sequences are LNHNV and YYDKDF (reference sequence). Trimming left V 1 base short and J 0 bases short, with 15 bases between. In the case of this clone: The target antigen is unknown.

This receptor was taken from a female donor in good health and CMV-seronegative. V usage is TRBV15 and J usage is TRBJ1-1, with D perhaps matching TRBD1 (5 bases). The sample comprised PBMCs. For the CDR3, the DNA is TGTGCCACCAGCAGAGGCCGTCAGGGCGCCTTGAACACTGAAGCTTTCTTT. This encodes CATSRGRQGALNTEAFF.